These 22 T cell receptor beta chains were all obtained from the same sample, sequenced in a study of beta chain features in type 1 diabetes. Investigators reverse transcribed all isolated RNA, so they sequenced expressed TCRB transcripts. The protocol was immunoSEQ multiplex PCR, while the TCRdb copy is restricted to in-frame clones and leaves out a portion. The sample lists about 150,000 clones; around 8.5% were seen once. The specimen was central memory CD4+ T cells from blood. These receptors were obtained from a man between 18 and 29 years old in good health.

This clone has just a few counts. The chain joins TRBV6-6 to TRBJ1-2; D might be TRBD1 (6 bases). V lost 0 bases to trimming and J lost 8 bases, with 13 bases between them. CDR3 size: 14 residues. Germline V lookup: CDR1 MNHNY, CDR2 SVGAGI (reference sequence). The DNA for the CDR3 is TGTGCCAGCAGTTACTCGCCCAGGGGCGGCGGCTACACCTTC. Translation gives CASSYSPRGGGYTF.

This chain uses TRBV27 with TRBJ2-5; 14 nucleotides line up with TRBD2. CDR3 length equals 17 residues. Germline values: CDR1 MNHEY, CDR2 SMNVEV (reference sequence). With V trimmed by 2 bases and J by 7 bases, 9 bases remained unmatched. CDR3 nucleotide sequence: TGTGCCAGCAGTTTACAAAACGCCGGGACTAGCGGGGGGACCCAGTACTTC. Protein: CASSLQNAGTSGGTQYF.

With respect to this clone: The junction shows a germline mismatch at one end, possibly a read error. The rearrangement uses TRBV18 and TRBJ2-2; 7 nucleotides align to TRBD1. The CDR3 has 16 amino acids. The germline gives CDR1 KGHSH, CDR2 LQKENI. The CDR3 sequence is CASSPLLQGNAGELFF. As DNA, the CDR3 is TGTGCCAGCTCACCACTCCTACAGGGGAACGCCGGGGAGCTGTTTTTT.

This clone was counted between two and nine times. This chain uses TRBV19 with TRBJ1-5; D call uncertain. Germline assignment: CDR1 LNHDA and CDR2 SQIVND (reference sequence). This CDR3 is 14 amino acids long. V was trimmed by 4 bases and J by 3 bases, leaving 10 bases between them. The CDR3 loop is CASSTGSPNQPQHF. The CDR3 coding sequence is TGTGCCAGTAGTACCGGGAGTCCCAATCAGCCCCAGCATTTT.

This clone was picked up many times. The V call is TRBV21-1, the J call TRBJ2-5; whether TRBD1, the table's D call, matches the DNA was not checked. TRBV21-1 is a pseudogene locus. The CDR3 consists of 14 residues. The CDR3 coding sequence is TGTGCCACGCGGAGGACAGGGTTCCACGAGACCCAGTACTTC. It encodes CATRRTGFHETQYF.

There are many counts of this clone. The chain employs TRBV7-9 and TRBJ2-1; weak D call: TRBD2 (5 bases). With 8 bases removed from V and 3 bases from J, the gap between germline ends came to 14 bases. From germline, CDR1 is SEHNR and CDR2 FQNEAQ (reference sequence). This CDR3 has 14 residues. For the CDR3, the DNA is TGTGCCAGCGGGCGGTTAGAGGGCTACAATGAGCAGTTCTTC. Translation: CASGRLEGYNEQFF.

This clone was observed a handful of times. Here the CDR3 DNA reads TGTGCCAGTAGTCTCCGGGGGGCGGGCTACAATGAGCAGTTCTTC. Its protein is CASSLRGAGYNEQFF. This rearrangement joins TRBV19 to TRBJ2-1, with D perhaps matching TRBD2 (7 bases). CDR3 length: 15 amino acids. V was trimmed by 5 bases and J by 3 bases, leaving 14 bases between them. Germline V gene sequence: CDR1 LNHDA, CDR2 SQIVND (reference sequence).

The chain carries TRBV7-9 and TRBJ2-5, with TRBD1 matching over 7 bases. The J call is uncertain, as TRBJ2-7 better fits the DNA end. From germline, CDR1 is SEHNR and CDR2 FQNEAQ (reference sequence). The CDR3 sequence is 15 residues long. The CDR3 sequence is CASSVGTVWHHEQYF. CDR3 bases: TGTGCCAGCAGCGTTGGGACAGTTTGGCACCACGAGCAGTACTTC.

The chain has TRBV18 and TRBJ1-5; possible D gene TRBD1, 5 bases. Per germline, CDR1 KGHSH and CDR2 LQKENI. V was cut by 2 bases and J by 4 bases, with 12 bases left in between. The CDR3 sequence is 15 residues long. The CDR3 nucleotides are TGTGCCAGCTCACCAAACGGGGGACTAAATCAGCCCCAGCATTTT. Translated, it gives CASSPNGGLNQPQHF. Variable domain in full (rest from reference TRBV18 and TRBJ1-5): NAGVMQNPRHLVRRRGQEARLRCSPMKGHSHVYWYRQLPEEGLKFMVYLQKENIIDESGMPKERFSAEFPKEGPSILRIQQVVRGDSAAYFCASSPNGGLNQPQHFGDGTRLSIL.

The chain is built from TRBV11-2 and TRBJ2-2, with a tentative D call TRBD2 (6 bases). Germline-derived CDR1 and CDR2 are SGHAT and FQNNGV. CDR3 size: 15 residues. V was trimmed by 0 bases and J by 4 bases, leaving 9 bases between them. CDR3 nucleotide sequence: TGTGCCAGCAGCTTAGATCTGGGGGGCACCGGGGAGCTGTTTTTT. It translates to CASSLDLGGTGELFF.

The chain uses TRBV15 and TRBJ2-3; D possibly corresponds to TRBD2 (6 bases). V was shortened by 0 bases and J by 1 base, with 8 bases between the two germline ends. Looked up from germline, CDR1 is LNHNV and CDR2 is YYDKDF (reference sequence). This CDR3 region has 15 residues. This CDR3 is CATSREAGRTDTQYF. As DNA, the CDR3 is TGTGCCACCAGCAGAGAAGCGGGCCGCACAGATACGCAGTATTTT.

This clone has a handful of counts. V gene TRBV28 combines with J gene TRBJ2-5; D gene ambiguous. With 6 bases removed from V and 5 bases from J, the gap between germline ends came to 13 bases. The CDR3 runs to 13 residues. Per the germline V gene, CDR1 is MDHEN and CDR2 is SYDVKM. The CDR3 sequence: CASSSPEIETQYF. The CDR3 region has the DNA TGTGCCAGCAGCTCCCCCGAGATTGAGACCCAGTACTTC.

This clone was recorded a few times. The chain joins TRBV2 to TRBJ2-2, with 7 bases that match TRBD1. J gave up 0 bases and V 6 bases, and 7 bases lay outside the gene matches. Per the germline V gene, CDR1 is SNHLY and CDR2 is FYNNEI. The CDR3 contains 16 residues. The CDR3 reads CASSSEGGANTGELFF. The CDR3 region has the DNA TGTGCCAGCAGCTCGGAAGGGGGCGCGAACACCGGGGAGCTGTTTTTT.

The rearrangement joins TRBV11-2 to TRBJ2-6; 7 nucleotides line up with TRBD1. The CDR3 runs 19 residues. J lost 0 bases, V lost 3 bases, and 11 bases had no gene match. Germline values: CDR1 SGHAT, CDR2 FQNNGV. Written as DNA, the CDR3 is TGTGCCAGCAGCTTTCAACTGGGGACAGCAAGCTCTGGGGCCAACGTCCTGACTTTC. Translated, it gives CASSFQLGTASSGANVLTF.

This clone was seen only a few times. As DNA, the CDR3 is TGTGCCAGCACCCGTGGTAGCGGGAGTTCGGAGACCCAGTACTTC. It specifies CASTRGSGSSETQYF. The rearrangement links TRBV7-2 to TRBJ2-5, with 9 bases that match TRBD2. Germline values: CDR1 SGHTA, CDR2 FQGNSA. This CDR3 has 15 amino acids. V was clipped by 7 bases and J by 5 bases; unmatched bases: 11.

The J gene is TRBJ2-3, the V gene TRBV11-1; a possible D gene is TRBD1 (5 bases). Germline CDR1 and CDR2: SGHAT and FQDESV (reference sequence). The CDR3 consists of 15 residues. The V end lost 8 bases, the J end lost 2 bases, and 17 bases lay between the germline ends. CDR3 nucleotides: TGTGCCAGCGTCCCAGGGTTGGGATACACAGATACGCAGTATTTT. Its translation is CASVPGLGYTDTQYF.

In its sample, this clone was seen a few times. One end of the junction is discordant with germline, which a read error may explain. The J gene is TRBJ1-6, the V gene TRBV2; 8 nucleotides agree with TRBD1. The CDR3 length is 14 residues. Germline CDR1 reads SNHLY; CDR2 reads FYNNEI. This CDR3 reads CASSEGQGNSPLHF. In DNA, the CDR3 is TGTGCCAGCAGCGAAGGACAGGGTAATTCACCCCTCCACTTT.

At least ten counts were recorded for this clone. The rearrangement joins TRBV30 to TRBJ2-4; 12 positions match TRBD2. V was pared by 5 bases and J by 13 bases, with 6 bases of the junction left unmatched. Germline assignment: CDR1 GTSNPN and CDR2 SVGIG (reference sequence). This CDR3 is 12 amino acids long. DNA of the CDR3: TGTGCCTGGGAACCCCTAGCGGGGGGGCAGTACTTC. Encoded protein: CAWEPLAGGQYF.

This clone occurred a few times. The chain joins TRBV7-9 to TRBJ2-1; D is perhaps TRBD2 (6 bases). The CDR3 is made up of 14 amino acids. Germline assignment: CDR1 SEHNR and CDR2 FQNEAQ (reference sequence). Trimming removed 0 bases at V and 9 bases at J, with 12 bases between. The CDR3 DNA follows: TGTGCCAGCAGCTTAGCGTCTTCGGGACTTGAGCAGTTCTTC. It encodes CASSLASSGLEQFF.

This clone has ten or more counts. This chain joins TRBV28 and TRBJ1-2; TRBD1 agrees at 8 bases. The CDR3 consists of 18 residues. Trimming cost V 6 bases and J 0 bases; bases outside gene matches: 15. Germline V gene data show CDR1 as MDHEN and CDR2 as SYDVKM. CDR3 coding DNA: TGTGCCAGCAGCCAAGGTAGGGGGACAGGACCCTCTAACTATGGCTACACCTTC. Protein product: CASSQGRGTGPSNYGYTF.

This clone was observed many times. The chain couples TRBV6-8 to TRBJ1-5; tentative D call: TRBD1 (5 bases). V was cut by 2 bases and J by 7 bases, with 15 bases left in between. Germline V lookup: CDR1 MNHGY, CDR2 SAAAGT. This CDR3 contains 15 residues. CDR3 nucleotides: TGTGCCAGCAGTTACGCGGTAGGGGTAAAACAGCCCCAGCATTTT. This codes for CASSYAVGVKQPQHF.

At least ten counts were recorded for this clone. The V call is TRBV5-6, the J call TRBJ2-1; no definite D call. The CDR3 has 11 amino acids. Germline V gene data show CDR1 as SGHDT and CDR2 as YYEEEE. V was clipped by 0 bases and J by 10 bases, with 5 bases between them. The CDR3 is CASSLDLEQFF. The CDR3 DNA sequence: TGTGCCAGCAGCTTGGACCTAGAGCAGTTCTTC.